This passage covers 3 T cell receptor beta chains from one sample sequenced in a study of blood T cell repertoires in COVID-19 (dated by TCRdb to the early 2020s). Library construction relied on the immunoSEQ multiplex PCR assay. Here the immuneACCESS table is served through TCRdb, limited to in-frame sequences with V and J called. Missing clones are a known gap in these copies; in checked studies unresolved V genes cover under half, and the rest lacks a known reason. The sample yields 200,000 to 250,000 clones; around 91% were counted once. More than 13% of the sample is held by the ten biggest clonotypes. Sequencing was performed on PBMCs or T cells enriched from blood (not recorded which). The origin of the receptors is a man aged 25 to 45 who had been exposed to COVID-19.

The chain employs TRBV30 and TRBJ1-4; 10 nucleotides match TRBD1. CDR1 and CDR2 (germline): GTSNPN, SVGIG (reference sequence). The CDR3 is 15 residues long. V shed 1 base, J shed 8 bases, and the junction held 7 bases outside the gene matches. CDR3 in DNA: TGTGCCTGGAGTGGACAGGGGGCGTTGGGGGAAAAACTGTTTTTT. This translates into CAWSGQGALGEKLFF.

The chain uses TRBV9 and TRBJ2-5, with D possibly TRBD2 on 6 matching bases. The CDR3 sequence is 14 residues long. CDR1 and CDR2 from the germline V gene are SGDLS and YYNGEE. Trimming stripped 4 bases from V and 5 bases from J, with 15 bases between. The CDR3 DNA follows: TGTGCCAGCAGCCAAACCGGGACTTATGAGACCCAGTACTTC. This encodes CASSQTGTYETQYF. The whole variable domain, filled in from reference TRBV9 and TRBJ2-5, reads DSGVTQTPKHLITATGQRVTLRCSPRSGDLSVYWYQQSLDQGLQFLIQYYNGEERAKGNILERFSAQQFPDLHSELNLSSLELGDSALYFCASSQTGTYETQYFGPGTRLLVL.

The V and J genes are TRBV7-9 and TRBJ1-4; 9 nucleotides align to TRBD1. This CDR3 has 15 residues. The junction had 4 bases not matched to a gene; V was cut back by 4 bases and J by 4 bases. CDR1 is SEHNR, CDR2 FQNEAQ, per germline (reference sequence). The CDR3 loop is CASSYPGQGNEKLFF. Written as DNA, the CDR3 is TGTGCCAGCAGCTACCCGGGACAGGGTAATGAAAAACTGTTTTTT.